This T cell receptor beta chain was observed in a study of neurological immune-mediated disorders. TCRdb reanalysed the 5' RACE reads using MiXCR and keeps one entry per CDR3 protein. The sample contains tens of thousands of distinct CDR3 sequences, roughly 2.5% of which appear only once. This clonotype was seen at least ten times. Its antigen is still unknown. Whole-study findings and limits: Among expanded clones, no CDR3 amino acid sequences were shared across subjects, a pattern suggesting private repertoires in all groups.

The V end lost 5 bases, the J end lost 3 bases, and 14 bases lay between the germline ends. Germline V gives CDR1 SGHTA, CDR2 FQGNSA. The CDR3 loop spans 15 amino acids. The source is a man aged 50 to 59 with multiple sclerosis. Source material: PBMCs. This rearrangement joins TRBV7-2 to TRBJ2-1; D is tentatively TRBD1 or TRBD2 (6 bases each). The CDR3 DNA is TGTGCCAGCAGCCCACCTAGGGGGGTCTACAATGAGCAGTTCTTC. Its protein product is CASSPPRGVYNEQFF. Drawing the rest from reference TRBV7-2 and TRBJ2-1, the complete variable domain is GAGVSQSPSNKVTEKGKDVELRCDPISGHTALYWYRQSLGQGLEFLIYFQGNSAPDKSGLPSDRFSAERTGGSVSTLTIQRTQQEDSAVYLCASSPPRGVYNEQFFGPGTRLTVL.